This TCR beta chain was obtained from a study of cytomegalovirus exposure and HLA in healthy donors. The wider study: The early release's HLA-typed donors yielded approximately 81 million unique TCRs.

The PCR was carried out with 60 Vbeta primers and 13 Jbeta primers. Here immunoSEQ multiplex PCR was the method, and the copy in TCRdb shows in-frame clones only, minus some. The sample has about 180,000 clones, about three quarters seen once. The CDR3 has 15 residues. The V gene's germline CDR1 is GTSNPN and CDR2 SVGIG (reference sequence). Trimming removed 1 base from V and 6 bases from J; junction bases left unmatched: 12. The sequenced sample consisted of PBMCs. The rearrangement links TRBV30 to TRBJ2-7, with 7 bases fitting TRBD1. The sequence derives from a man younger than 35 in good health and CMV-seronegative. This CDR3 reads CAWSAGDRDIGEQYF. The CDR3 DNA follows: TGTGCCTGGAGTGCTGGTGACAGGGATATTGGCGAGCAGTACTTC.